This TCR beta chain stems from a study of shared clonotypes between healthy human individuals. Sequencing used immunoSEQ multiplex PCR; TCRdb keeps in-frame clones, though not all of them. The sample carries around 1,100,000 clones, roughly 80% recorded once. Remarks on this clone: At the DNA level, this CDR3 is encoded by other sequences in the same sample as well.

This CDR3 is 16 amino acids long. J was trimmed by 0 bases and V by 11 bases; bases with no gene match: 9. CDR1 is WNHNN, CDR2 SYGVQD, per germline (reference sequence). The rearrangement links TRBV10-1 to TRBJ1-6; 8 bases line up with TRBD1. The source of this sequence is a young man in good health. Some clones in this sample may be carry-over from other donors' samples. Specimen: memory CD4+ T cells from PBMCs. The subset: CD45RA-negative fraction. Here the CDR3 DNA reads TGCGCCCCTAGGGGGACAGGAAGCTCCTATAATTCACCCCTCCACTTT. Amino acid sequence: CAPRGTGSSYNSPLHF.